This T cell receptor beta chain came from a study of PD-1 blockade in classical Hodgkin lymphoma (TCRdb year 2020). The study in broad terms: A peripheral blood immune signature of response to PD-1 blockade in classical Hodgkin lymphoma was defined using TCR beta sequencing and CyTOF. The full study reports these points: Baseline TCR diversity was reported to be lower in newly diagnosed patients than in healthy donors and to be lower still in relapsed/refractory patients. The study covered only a single clinical trial cohort, and the causes of the repertoire differences, possibly disease activity or prior therapy, were still not defined.

Its CDR3 holds 14 amino acids, cysteine through phenylalanine. The entry retains the CDR3 DNA only, 42 bases that are in frame from base 1. Taken from the germline V gene, the CDR1 and CDR2 loops are SGHVS and FNYEAQ. Here V drops 5 bases and J drops 4 bases, and the junction holds 4 bases not matched to any gene. This clone has just one count. Its antigen is still unknown. No qualities accompany the bases; no much larger clone lies one base away. In light of the paper, this sample's time point label describes: newly diagnosed, previously untreated cHL patient sample. CD8+ T cells were purified from thawed PBMCs by magnetic negative selection with a Miltenyi CD8+ T cell isolation kit. As a comparison group for the relapsed/refractory trial patients, PBMCs were sequenced from patients with newly diagnosed, previously untreated classical Hodgkin lymphoma. After peripheral blood was drawn into 8 mL Vacutainer Cell Preparation Tubes, PBMCs were isolated by centrifugation and then cryopreserved. Purified CD4+ and CD8+ fractions were generated only in cases for which an additional PBMC sample was available. Magnetically labelled cells were removed on LS columns in a quadroMACS separator, and the flow-through was retained as the purified fraction.

The Qiagen DNeasy kit was used to extract genomic DNA both from unsorted PBMCs and from the negatively selected CD4+ and CD8+ fractions. Amplification of TCR beta CDR3 regions was done by immunoSEQ multiplex PCR with primers that anneal to V and J segments. A synthetic immune receptor repertoire was used to minimize amplification bias, and remaining bias was computationally removed after sequencing. As for how the authors treated the data: Repertoire diversity was quantified as the Shannon entropy index using custom Python scripts. Unsorted, CD4+ and CD8+ repertoires were examined separately, except in combined analyses, for which CD4+ and CD8+ sequences were merged in silico. Sourced from immuneACCESS, this table was stored by TCRdb with only in-frame sequences that have V and J called. A share of the clones is absent; for the studies checked, an unresolved V gene accounts for under half, and the remainder has no known explanation. That table supplies the V and J calls and clone size; D and trimming were determined from the DNA. The table for this sample lists over 14,000 clones; roughly nine tenths of them were counted only once. The ten largest clones add up to around 6.2% of the sample.

The origin of this receptor is a human donor with classical Hodgkin lymphoma. The chain is assembled from TRBV7-6 and TRBJ2-1; the central 8 bases match TRBD1. Specimen: CD8+ T cells from blood. The bases are TGTGCCAGCAGCCCCCGGACAGGGTACAATGAGCAGTTCTTC. This gives the protein CASSPRTGYNEQFF.